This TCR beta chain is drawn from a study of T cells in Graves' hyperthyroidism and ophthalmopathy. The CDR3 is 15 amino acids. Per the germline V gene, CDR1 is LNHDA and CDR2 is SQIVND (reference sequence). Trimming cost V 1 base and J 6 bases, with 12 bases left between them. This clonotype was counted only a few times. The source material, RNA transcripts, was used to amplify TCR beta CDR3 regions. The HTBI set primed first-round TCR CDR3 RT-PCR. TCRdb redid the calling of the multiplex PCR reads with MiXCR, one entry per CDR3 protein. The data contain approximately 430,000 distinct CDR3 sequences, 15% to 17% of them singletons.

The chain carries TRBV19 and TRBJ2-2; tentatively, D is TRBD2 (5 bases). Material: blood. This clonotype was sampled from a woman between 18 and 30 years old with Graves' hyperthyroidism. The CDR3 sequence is CASSIASGIAGELFF. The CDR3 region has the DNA TGTGCCAGTAGTATAGCCTCGGGGATTGCCGGGGAGCTGTTTTTT.